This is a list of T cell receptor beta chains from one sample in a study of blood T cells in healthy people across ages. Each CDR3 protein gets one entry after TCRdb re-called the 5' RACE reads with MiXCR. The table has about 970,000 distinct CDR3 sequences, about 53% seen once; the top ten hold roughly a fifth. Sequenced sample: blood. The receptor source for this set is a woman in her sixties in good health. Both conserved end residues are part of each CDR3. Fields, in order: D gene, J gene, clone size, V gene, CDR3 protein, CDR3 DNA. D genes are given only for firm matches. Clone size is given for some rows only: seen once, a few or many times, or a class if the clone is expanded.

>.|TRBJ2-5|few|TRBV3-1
CASSQFAGAEETQYF
TGTGCCAGCAGCCAATTTGCAGGGGCAGAGGAGACCCAGTACTTC
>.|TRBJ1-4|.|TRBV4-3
CASSPRTDTNEKLFF
TGCGCCAGCAGCCCTAGGACTGATACTAATGAAAAACTGTTTTTT
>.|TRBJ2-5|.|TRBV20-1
CSATRDHQETQYF
TGCAGTGCTACCCGGGACCACCAAGAGACCCAGTACTTC
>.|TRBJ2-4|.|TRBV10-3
CAISELEKAKNIQYF
TGTGCCATCAGCGAGCTAGAAAAGGCCAAAAACATTCAGTACTTC
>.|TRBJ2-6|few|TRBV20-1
CSARNLFRGSGANVLTF
TGCAGTGCTAGAAATCTATTCAGGGGATCTGGGGCCAACGTCCTGACTTTC
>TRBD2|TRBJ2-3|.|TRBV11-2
CASSLSSTSAFVPASTDTQYF
TGTGCCAGCAGCCTCTCGTCGACTAGCGCCTTCGTTCCCGCTAGCACAGATACGCAGTATTTT
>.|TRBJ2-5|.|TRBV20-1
CSATGQTQYF
TGCAGTGCTACCGGCCAGACCCAGTACTTC
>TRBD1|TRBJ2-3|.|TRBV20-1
CSAEGTGEGADTQYF
TGCAGTGCGGAAGGGACAGGGGAGGGGGCAGATACGCAGTATTTT
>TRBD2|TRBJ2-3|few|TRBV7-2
CASSSRLAGGADTQYF
TGTGCCAGCAGCTCTAGACTAGCGGGAGGGGCAGATACGCAGTATTTT
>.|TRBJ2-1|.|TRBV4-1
CASSQGSGYNEQFF
TGCGCCAGCAGCCAAGGTTCGGGGTACAATGAGCAGTTCTTC
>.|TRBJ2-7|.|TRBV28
CASKEGPIYNEQYF
TGTGCCAGCAAAGAAGGGCCGATCTACAATGAGCAGTACTTC
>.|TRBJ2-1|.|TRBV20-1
CSARAPANEQFF
TGCAGTGCTAGAGCGCCAGCCAATGAGCAGTTCTTC
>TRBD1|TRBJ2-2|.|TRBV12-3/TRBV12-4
CASSLRGQHTGELFF
TGTGCCAGCAGCCTCAGGGGGCAGCACACCGGGGAGCTGTTTTTT
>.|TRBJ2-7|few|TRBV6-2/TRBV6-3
CASSYFRDLEQYF
TGTGCCAGCAGTTACTTCAGGGACCTCGAGCAGTACTTC
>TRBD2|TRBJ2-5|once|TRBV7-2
CASSSLAGGVRETQYF
TGTGCCAGCAGCTCCCTAGCGGGAGGTGTACGAGAGACCCAGTACTTC
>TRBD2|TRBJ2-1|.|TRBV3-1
CASSQVREIPNEQFF
TGTGCCAGCAGCCAAGTGCGGGAGATTCCCAATGAGCAGTTCTTC
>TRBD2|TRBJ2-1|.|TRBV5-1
CASSLAGRAQYNEQFF
TGCGCCAGCAGCTTGGCCGGGAGGGCCCAGTACAATGAGCAGTTCTTC
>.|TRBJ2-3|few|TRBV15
CATSRELVGDTQYF
TGTGCCACCAGCAGAGAGTTAGTTGGAGATACGCAGTATTTT
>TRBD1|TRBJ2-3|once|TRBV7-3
CASSNPTTGGADTQYF
TGTGCCAGCAGTAACCCCACGACAGGGGGCGCAGATACGCAGTATTTT
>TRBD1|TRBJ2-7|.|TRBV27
CATRLGQANSEQYF
TGTGCCACCCGTTTGGGACAGGCCAATTCTGAGCAGTACTTC
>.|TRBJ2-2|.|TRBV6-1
CASSENPNYTGELFF
TGTGCCAGCAGTGAGAACCCCAATTACACCGGGGAGCTGTTTTTT
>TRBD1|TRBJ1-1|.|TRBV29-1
CSGHRGREAFF
TGCAGCGGCCACAGGGGGCGGGAAGCTTTCTTT
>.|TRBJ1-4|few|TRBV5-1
CASRGAGRDGEKLFF
TGCGCCAGCAGGGGAGCGGGCAGGGATGGTGAAAAACTGTTTTTT
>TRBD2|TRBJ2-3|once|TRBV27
CASAILSSGSTDTQYF
TGTGCCAGCGCCATCCTGTCTAGCGGGAGCACAGATACGCAGTATTTT
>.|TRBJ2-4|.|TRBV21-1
CASSIPHPWRRAKNIQYF
TGTGCCAGCAGTATACCCCATCCGTGGCGGAGAGCCAAAAACATTCAGTACTTC
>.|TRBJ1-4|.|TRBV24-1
CATADGATNEKLFF
TGTGCCACCGCGGACGGTGCAACTAATGAAAAACTGTTTTTT
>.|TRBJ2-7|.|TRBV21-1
CASISGGEGYEQYF
TGTGCCAGCATTAGCGGGGGGGAAGGCTACGAGCAGTACTTC
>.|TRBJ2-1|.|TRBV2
CASGKYSYNEQFF
TGTGCCAGCGGAAAATACTCCTACAATGAGCAGTTCTTC
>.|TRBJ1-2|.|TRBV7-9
CASSLAGAFYGYTF
TGTGCCAGCAGCTTAGCAGGGGCTTTCTATGGCTACACCTTC